Below, one T cell receptor beta chain is given with its context. Its specificity is unknown. The entry originates in a study of T cell responses to AZD1222 COVID-19 vaccine. Findings of the study overall: Females outnumbered males among donors, who were mostly white British; clonal diversity was possibly underestimated. Rises in breadth and depth of Spike-specific TCRs came after two AZD1222 doses.

Here immunoSEQ multiplex PCR was the method, and the copy in TCRdb shows in-frame clones only, minus some. The profile shows 150,000 to 200,000 clones, approximately 94% of them singletons. The CDR3 spans 15 residues. Germline CDR1 and CDR2: KGHSH and LQKENI. Trimming took 3 bases from V and 0 from J, leaving 9 bases between them. The chain is built from TRBV18 and TRBJ2-1; D is ambiguous. This TCR derives from an adult in good health. The sample here was peripheral blood, taken on day 0 of AZD1222 vaccination. The CDR3 coding sequence is TGTGCCAGCTCACCTGGCTGGGGCTCCTACAATGAGCAGTTCTTC. Translating it yields CASSPGWGSYNEQFF.